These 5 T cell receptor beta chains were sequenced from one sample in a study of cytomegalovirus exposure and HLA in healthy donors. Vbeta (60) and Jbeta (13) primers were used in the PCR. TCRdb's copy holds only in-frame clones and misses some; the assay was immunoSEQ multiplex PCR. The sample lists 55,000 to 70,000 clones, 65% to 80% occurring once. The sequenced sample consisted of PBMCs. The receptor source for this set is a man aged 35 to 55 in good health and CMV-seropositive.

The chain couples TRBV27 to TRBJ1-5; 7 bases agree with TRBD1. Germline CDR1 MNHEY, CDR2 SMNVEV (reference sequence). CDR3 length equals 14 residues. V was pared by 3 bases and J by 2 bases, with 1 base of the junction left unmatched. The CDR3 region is CASSFGTGNQPQHF. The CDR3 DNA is TGTGCCAGCAGTTTCGGGACAGGCAATCAGCCCCAGCATTTT.

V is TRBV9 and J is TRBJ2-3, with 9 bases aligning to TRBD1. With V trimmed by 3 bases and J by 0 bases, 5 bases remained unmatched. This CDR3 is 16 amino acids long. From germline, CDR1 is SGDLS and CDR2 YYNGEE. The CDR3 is CASSADRGVSTDTQYF. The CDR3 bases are TGTGCCAGCAGCGCCGACAGGGGGGTGAGCACAGATACGCAGTATTTT. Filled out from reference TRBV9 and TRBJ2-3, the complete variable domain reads DSGVTQTPKHLITATGQRVTLRCSPRSGDLSVYWYQQSLDQGLQFLIQYYNGEERAKGNILERFSAQQFPDLHSELNLSSLELGDSALYFCASSADRGVSTDTQYFGPGTRLTVL.

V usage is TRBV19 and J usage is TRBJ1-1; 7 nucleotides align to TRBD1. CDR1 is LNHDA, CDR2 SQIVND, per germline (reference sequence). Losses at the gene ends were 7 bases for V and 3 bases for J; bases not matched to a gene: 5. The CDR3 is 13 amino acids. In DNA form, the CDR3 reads TGTGCCAGTAAAAAGGGGGCGGACACTGAAGCTTTCTTT. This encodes CASKKGADTEAFF.

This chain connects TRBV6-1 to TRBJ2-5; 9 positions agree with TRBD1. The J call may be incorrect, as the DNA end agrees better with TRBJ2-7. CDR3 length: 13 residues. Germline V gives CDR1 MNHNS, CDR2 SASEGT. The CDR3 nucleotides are TGTGCCAGCGCGCCGGGACAGGGACCCGAGCAGTACTTC. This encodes CASAPGQGPEQYF.

CDR3 in amino acids: CASSVIQGMQETQYF. CDR3 DNA: TGTGCCAGCAGTGTAATCCAGGGTATGCAAGAGACCCAGTACTTC. The V and J genes are TRBV6-1 and TRBJ2-5; TRBD1 might be the D (5 bases). Trimming pared 4 bases from V and 2 bases from J, leaving 14 bases between. The germline V gene has CDR1 MNHNS and CDR2 SASEGT. CDR3 length: 15 residues.